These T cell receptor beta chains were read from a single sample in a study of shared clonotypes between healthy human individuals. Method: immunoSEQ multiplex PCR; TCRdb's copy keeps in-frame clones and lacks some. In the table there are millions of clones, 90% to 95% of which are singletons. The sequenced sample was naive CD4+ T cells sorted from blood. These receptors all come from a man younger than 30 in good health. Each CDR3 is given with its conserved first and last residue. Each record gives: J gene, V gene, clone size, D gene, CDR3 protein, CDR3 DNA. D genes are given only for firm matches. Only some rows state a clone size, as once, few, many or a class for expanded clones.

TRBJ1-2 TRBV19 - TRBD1 CASSILQGANGYTF TGTGCCAGTAGTATTCTACAGGGGGCGAATGGCTACACCTTC
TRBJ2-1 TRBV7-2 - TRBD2 CASGSPGRVTGEQFF TGTGCCAGCGGGAGTCCCGGGAGGGTCACCGGTGAGCAGTTCTTC
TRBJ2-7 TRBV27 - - CATRQDAYEQYF TGTGCCACGAGACAGGATGCCTACGAGCAGTACTTC
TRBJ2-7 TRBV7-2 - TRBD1 CASSLGNRGYFSYEQYF TGTGCCAGCAGCTTAGGAAACAGGGGGTATTTCAGCTACGAGCAGTACTTC
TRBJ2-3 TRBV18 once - CASSPMSTGGTDTQYF TGTGCCAGCTCACCAATGTCAACGGGGGGCACAGATACGCAGTATTTT
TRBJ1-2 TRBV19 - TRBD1 CASSIGTGRLDGYTF TGTGCCAGTAGTATTGGGACAGGCCGACTGGATGGCTACACCTTC
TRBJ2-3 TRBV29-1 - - CSVGLFGADTQYF TGCAGCGTTGGACTATTCGGGGCAGATACGCAGTATTTT
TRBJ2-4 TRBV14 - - CASSPGSGNGNIQYF TGTGCCAGCAGTCCGGGTAGCGGTAATGGAAACATTCAGTACTTC
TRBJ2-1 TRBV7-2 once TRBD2 CASSPKSGGGVHRNEQFF TGTGCCAGCAGCCCTAAGTCCGGCGGGGGGGTCCATCGGAATGAGCAGTTCTTC
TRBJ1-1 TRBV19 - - CASSIDRGTEAFF TGTGCCAGTAGTATAGATCGGGGCACTGAAGCTTTCTTT
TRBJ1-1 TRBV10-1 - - CASSESSRAEAFF TGCGCCAGCAGTGAGTCGTCCAGGGCAGAAGCTTTCTTT
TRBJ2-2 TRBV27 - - CASSWASTDTGELFF TGTGCCAGCAGTTGGGCCTCTACTGACACCGGGGAGCTGTTTTTT
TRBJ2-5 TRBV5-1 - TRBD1 CASSSTGVETQYF TGCGCCAGCAGCTCGACAGGGGTGGAGACCCAGTACTTC
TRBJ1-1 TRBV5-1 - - CASSLALTGATEAFF TGCGCCAGCAGCTTGGCCCTAACCGGGGCCACTGAAGCTTTCTTT
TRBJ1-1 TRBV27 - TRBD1 CASTQAGTAKAFF TGTGCCAGCACCCAGGCCGGGACAGCAAAAGCTTTCTTT
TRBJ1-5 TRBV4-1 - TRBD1 CASSQGPDREGQPQHF TGCGCCAGCAGCCAGGGCCCGGACAGGGAGGGGCAGCCCCAGCATTTT
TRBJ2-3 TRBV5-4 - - CASSLVGLRRTDTQYF TGTGCCAGCAGCTTGGTGGGGTTGAGGCGCACAGATACGCAGTATTTT
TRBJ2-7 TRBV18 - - CASQRQGGEQYF TGTGCCAGCCAGCGGCAAGGAGGCGAGCAGTACTTC
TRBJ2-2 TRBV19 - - CASSPLRGEWHTGELFF TGTGCCAGTAGCCCATTAAGGGGGGAGTGGCACACCGGGGAGCTGTTTTTT
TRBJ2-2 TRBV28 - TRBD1 CASSFTGVNTGELFF TGTGCCAGCAGTTTTACAGGGGTTAACACCGGGGAGCTGTTTTTT
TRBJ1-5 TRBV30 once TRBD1 CAWGRQGRQPQHF TGTGCCTGGGGCCGACAGGGACGTCAGCCCCAGCATTTT
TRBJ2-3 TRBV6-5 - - CASSQYLGTDTQYF TGTGCCAGCAGTCAGTACCTAGGCACAGATACGCAGTATTTT
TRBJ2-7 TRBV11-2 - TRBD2 CASSGTSGSYEQYF TGTGCCAGCAGCGGGACTAGCGGGAGCTACGAGCAGTACTTC
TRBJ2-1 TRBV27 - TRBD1 CASSFPSGGYNEQFF TGTGCCAGCAGTTTTCCTTCAGGGGGCTACAATGAGCAGTTCTTC
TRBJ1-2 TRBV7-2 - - CASSKTGVTGRLLLYGYTF TGTGCCAGCAGCAAGACCGGGGTAACTGGACGGCTACTTCTCTATGGCTACACCTTC
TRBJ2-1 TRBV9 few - CASSVVAAYNEQFF TGTGCCAGCAGCGTAGTAGCAGCCTACAATGAGCAGTTCTTC
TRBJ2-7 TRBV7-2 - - CASSLVGQANYEQYF TGTGCCAGCAGCTTAGTCGGGCAGGCTAACTACGAGCAGTACTTC
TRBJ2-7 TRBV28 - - CASSPGGEESSYEQYF TGTGCCAGCAGCCCAGGAGGGGAGGAGAGCTCCTACGAGCAGTACTTC
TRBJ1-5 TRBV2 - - CASSEAGTPTQPQHF TGTGCCAGCAGTGAAGCCGGGACACCTACTCAGCCCCAGCATTTT
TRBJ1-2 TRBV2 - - CASGPNFRGHLGGYTF TGTGCCAGCGGCCCAAACTTCAGGGGACACCTGGGGGGCTACACCTTC
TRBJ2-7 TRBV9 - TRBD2 CASSPRLAPYEQYF TGTGCCAGCAGTCCCCGACTAGCCCCCTACGAGCAGTACTTC
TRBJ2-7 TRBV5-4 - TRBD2 CASSLALAVGGEQYF TGTGCCAGCAGCTTGGCGCTAGCGGTCGGCGGCGAGCAGTACTTC
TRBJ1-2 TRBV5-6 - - CASSFQGLQGSGYTF TGTGCCAGCAGCTTCCAAGGACTCCAGGGAAGTGGCTACACCTTC
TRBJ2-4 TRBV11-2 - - CASSSGPLQYF TGTGCCAGCAGCTCAGGTCCCCTCCAATACTTC
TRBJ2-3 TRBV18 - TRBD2 CASSPRDLAGGTDTQYF TGTGCCAGCTCACCACGTGATCTAGCGGGGGGCACAGATACGCAGTATTTT
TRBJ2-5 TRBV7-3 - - CASSRGPQETQYF TGTGCCAGCAGCCGGGGGCCCCAAGAGACCCAGTACTTC
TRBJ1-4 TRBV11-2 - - CASSLGPGGNNEKLFF TGTGCCAGCAGCTTGGGTCCCGGCGGAAACAATGAAAAACTGTTTTTT
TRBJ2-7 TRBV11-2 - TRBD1 CASSLLSSRDRSTYEQYF TGTGCCAGCAGCTTGCTTAGCTCCCGGGACAGGTCCACCTACGAGCAGTACTTC
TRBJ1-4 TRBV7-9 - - CASSSLRGTLNEKLFF TGTGCCAGCAGCTCGCTACGCGGGACTTTAAATGAAAAACTGTTTTTT
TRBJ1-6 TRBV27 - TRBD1 CASRSPGQGFSPLHF TGTGCCAGCAGGTCGCCGGGACAGGGCTTCTCACCCCTCCACTTT
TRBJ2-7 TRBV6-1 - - CASSELHEQYF TGTGCCAGCAGTGAATTACACGAGCAGTACTTC
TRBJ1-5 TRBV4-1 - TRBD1 CASSHPDRGNQPQHF TGCGCCAGCAGCCACCCCGACAGGGGAAATCAGCCCCAGCATTTT
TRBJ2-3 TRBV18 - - CASSPSNTGTDTQYF TGTGCCAGCTCACCAAGCAACACCGGTACAGATACGCAGTATTTT